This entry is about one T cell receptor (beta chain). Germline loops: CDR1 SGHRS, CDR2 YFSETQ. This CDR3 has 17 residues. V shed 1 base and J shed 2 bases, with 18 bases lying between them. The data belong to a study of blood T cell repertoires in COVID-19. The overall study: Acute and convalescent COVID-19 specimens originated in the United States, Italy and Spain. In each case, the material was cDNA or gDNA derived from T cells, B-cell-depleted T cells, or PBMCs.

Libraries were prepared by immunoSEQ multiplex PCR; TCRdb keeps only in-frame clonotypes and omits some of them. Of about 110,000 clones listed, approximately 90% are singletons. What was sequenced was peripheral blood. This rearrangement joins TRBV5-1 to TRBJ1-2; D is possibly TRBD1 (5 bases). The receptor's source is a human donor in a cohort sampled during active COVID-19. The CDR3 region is CASSLSTGGMQNYGYTF. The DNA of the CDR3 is TGCGCCAGCAGCTTGAGTACAGGAGGGATGCAAAACTATGGCTACACCTTC.